The rows below give T cell receptor beta chains drawn from one sample of a study of OX40 agonist ivuxolimab in advanced cancers. Using immunoSEQ multiplex PCR, the repertoire was profiled, and TCRdb retains in-frame clones only, with some absent. The table has 20,000 to 25,000 clones, around 77% seen once. Source: CD4+ or CD8+ T cells sorted from blood, taken in a trial of the OX40 agonist ivuxolimab. These receptors all come from an adult with an advanced solid tumor such as melanoma, head and neck, liver or kidney cancer. Each CDR3 is given with its conserved first and last residue. The D gene is left open where the match is weak. A clone size is listed for some rows: how often the clone was seen (once, few, many), or a class if it is expanded.

v_gene: TRBV29-1; d_gene: TRBD2; j_gene: TRBJ2-7; abundance: -; CDR3aa: CSVFFRTSGTYEQYF; CDR3nt: TGCAGCGTTTTTTTTAGGACTAGCGGGACCTACGAGCAGTACTTC
v_gene: TRBV27; d_gene: -; j_gene: TRBJ2-7; abundance: -; CDR3aa: CATQVGRGSYEQYF; CDR3nt: TGTGCCACCCAGGTTGGGCGGGGATCCTACGAGCAGTACTTC
v_gene: TRBV4-3; d_gene: -; j_gene: TRBJ1-2; abundance: -; CDR3aa: CASSQEAGVDTYGYTF; CDR3nt: TGCGCCAGCAGCCAAGAGGCAGGGGTGGACACCTATGGCTACACCTTC
v_gene: TRBV9; d_gene: -; j_gene: TRBJ2-2; abundance: -; CDR3aa: CASSVVEGTGELFF; CDR3nt: TGTGCCAGCAGCGTAGTTGAGGGGACCGGGGAGCTGTTTTTT
v_gene: TRBV2; d_gene: -; j_gene: TRBJ1-3; abundance: -; CDR3aa: CAGGGPGTIYF; CDR3nt: TGTGCCGGGGGAGGTCCCGGTACCATATATTTT
v_gene: TRBV19; d_gene: TRBD1; j_gene: TRBJ1-2; abundance: -; CDR3aa: CASSIRGQGIYGYTF; CDR3nt: TGTGCCAGTAGTATCAGGGGACAGGGAATCTATGGCTACACCTTC
v_gene: TRBV5-1; d_gene: TRBD1; j_gene: TRBJ1-2; abundance: -; CDR3aa: CASSLAGVRDRGYTF; CDR3nt: TGCGCCAGCAGCTTGGCGGGTGTCCGGGACAGGGGCTACACCTTC
v_gene: TRBV30; d_gene: TRBD1; j_gene: TRBJ2-5; abundance: -; CDR3aa: CAWSLSGGLAEETQYF; CDR3nt: TGTGCCTGGAGTCTGTCAGGGGGCTTAGCGGAAGAGACCCAGTACTTC
v_gene: TRBV7-8; d_gene: -; j_gene: TRBJ2-1; abundance: -; CDR3aa: CASSLDEGFRYNEQFF; CDR3nt: TGTGCCAGCAGCTTAGATGAGGGATTTAGGTACAATGAGCAGTTCTTC
v_gene: TRBV11-2; d_gene: -; j_gene: TRBJ1-4; abundance: -; CDR3aa: CASSLGTATNEKLFF; CDR3nt: TGTGCCAGCAGCTTAGGCACAGCTACTAATGAAAAACTGTTTTTT
v_gene: TRBV27; d_gene: TRBD1; j_gene: TRBJ1-4; abundance: few; CDR3aa: CASSPLYRGRANEKLFF; CDR3nt: TGTGCCAGCAGTCCCCTATACAGGGGCAGAGCTAATGAAAAACTGTTTTTT
v_gene: TRBV13; d_gene: -; j_gene: TRBJ1-2; abundance: -; CDR3aa: CASSLLVGGGSNYGYTF; CDR3nt: TGTGCCAGCAGCTTACTCGTTGGGGGAGGAAGTAACTATGGCTACACCTTC
v_gene: TRBV7-8; d_gene: TRBD1; j_gene: TRBJ2-4; abundance: -; CDR3aa: CASSQDRGYAKNIQYF; CDR3nt: TGTGCCAGCAGCCAAGACAGGGGTTATGCCAAAAACATTCAGTACTTC
v_gene: TRBV29-1; d_gene: -; j_gene: TRBJ2-3; abundance: -; CDR3aa: CSVVLDTDTQYF; CDR3nt: TGCAGCGTTGTGCTGGACACAGATACGCAGTATTTT
v_gene: TRBV19; d_gene: TRBD1; j_gene: TRBJ1-5; abundance: -; CDR3aa: CASTDTGGWGPPQHF; CDR3nt: TGTGCCAGTACCGACACAGGGGGCTGGGGGCCGCCCCAGCATTTT
v_gene: TRBV2; d_gene: TRBD1; j_gene: TRBJ1-2; abundance: -; CDR3aa: CASHTGANYGYTF; CDR3nt: TGTGCCAGCCATACAGGGGCGAACTATGGCTACACCTTC
v_gene: TRBV6-5; d_gene: -; j_gene: TRBJ2-2; abundance: once; CDR3aa: CASSYSVGELFF; CDR3nt: TGTGCCAGCAGTTACTCGGTCGGGGAGCTGTTTTTT
v_gene: TRBV7-9; d_gene: -; j_gene: TRBJ1-3; abundance: -; CDR3aa: CASSLDISGNTIYF; CDR3nt: TGTGCCAGCAGCTTAGACATCTCTGGAAACACCATATATTTT
v_gene: TRBV10-3; d_gene: TRBD1; j_gene: TRBJ2-7; abundance: -; CDR3aa: CAISDYTDRLYEQYF; CDR3nt: TGTGCCATCAGTGACTACACGGACAGGTTATACGAGCAGTACTTC
v_gene: TRBV12-1; d_gene: -; j_gene: TRBJ1-2; abundance: -; CDR3aa: CASSSPPYNTGLDYGYTF; CDR3nt: TGTGCCAGCAGCTCACCCCCTTACAACACAGGGTTAGACTATGGCTACACCTTC
v_gene: TRBV5-6; d_gene: -; j_gene: TRBJ2-2; abundance: -; CDR3aa: CASSSDNYGGELFF; CDR3nt: TGTGCCAGCAGCTCTGACAATTACGGCGGGGAGCTGTTTTTT
v_gene: TRBV5-4; d_gene: -; j_gene: TRBJ2-7; abundance: -; CDR3aa: CASSLDWTDSYEQYF; CDR3nt: TGTGCCAGCAGCCTCGATTGGACAGACTCCTACGAGCAGTACTTC
v_gene: TRBV6-6; d_gene: TRBD2; j_gene: TRBJ2-3; abundance: -; CDR3aa: CASTDRLAGGEDTQYF; CDR3nt: TGTGCCAGCACGGACAGGCTAGCGGGGGGGGAAGATACGCAGTATTTT
v_gene: TRBV7-6; d_gene: TRBD1; j_gene: TRBJ1-3; abundance: -; CDR3aa: CASSLGTGVLPGNTIYF; CDR3nt: TGTGCCAGCAGCCTAGGGACAGGGGTTCTCCCTGGAAACACCATATATTTT
v_gene: TRBV30; d_gene: TRBD1; j_gene: TRBJ1-6; abundance: -; CDR3aa: CAFGQGQGSPLHF; CDR3nt: TGTGCCTTTGGACAGGGTCAGGGTTCACCCCTCCACTTT
v_gene: TRBV7-8; d_gene: -; j_gene: TRBJ1-6; abundance: -; CDR3aa: CASSLEAGANSPLHF; CDR3nt: TGTGCCAGCAGCTTAGAAGCAGGGGCCAATTCACCCCTCCACTTT
v_gene: TRBV19; d_gene: -; j_gene: TRBJ2-7; abundance: -; CDR3aa: CASSLDRDGPYEQYF; CDR3nt: TGTGCCAGTAGCTTAGACCGGGACGGGCCCTACGAGCAGTACTTC
v_gene: TRBV13; d_gene: -; j_gene: TRBJ2-2; abundance: -; CDR3aa: CASSLPDLNTGELFF; CDR3nt: TGTGCCAGCAGCTTACCGGACCTGAACACCGGGGAGCTGTTTTTT
v_gene: TRBV2; d_gene: -; j_gene: TRBJ1-1; abundance: once; CDR3aa: CAGLGGGVTEAFF; CDR3nt: TGTGCCGGCTTGGGTGGGGGCGTGACTGAAGCTTTCTTT
v_gene: TRBV11-1; d_gene: TRBD1; j_gene: TRBJ2-7; abundance: -; CDR3aa: CASSGDRDHYEQYF; CDR3nt: TGTGCCAGCAGCGGGGACAGGGACCACTACGAGCAGTACTTC
v_gene: TRBV7-9; d_gene: -; j_gene: TRBJ2-7; abundance: -; CDR3aa: CASSPTLSVYEQYF; CDR3nt: TGTGCCAGCAGCCCGACACTCTCAGTATACGAGCAGTACTTC
v_gene: TRBV25-1; d_gene: -; j_gene: TRBJ1-1; abundance: few; CDR3aa: CASRGGVGTEAFF; CDR3nt: TGTGCCAGCAGAGGGGGAGTGGGCACTGAAGCTTTCTTT
v_gene: TRBV5-6; d_gene: -; j_gene: TRBJ2-5; abundance: few; CDR3aa: CASSLVTGYQETQYF; CDR3nt: TGTGCCAGCAGCTTGGTAACTGGGTACCAAGAGACCCAGTACTTC
v_gene: TRBV21-1; d_gene: -; j_gene: TRBJ2-7; abundance: -; CDR3aa: CASSKLKRYEQYF; CDR3nt: TGTGCCAGCAGCAAACTAAAGCGATACGAGCAGTACTTC
v_gene: TRBV11-1; d_gene: -; j_gene: TRBJ2-5; abundance: few; CDR3aa: CASSLVGQETQYF; CDR3nt: TGTGCCAGCAGCTTAGTCGGCCAAGAGACCCAGTACTTC
v_gene: TRBV2; d_gene: -; j_gene: TRBJ1-2; abundance: -; CDR3aa: CASSGRRQDNYGYTF; CDR3nt: TGTGCCAGCAGTGGAAGAAGGCAGGATAACTATGGCTACACCTTC
v_gene: TRBV7-9; d_gene: -; j_gene: TRBJ2-7; abundance: -; CDR3aa: CASSSGGVNSYEQYF; CDR3nt: TGTGCCAGCAGCTCAGGGGGGGTTAACTCCTACGAGCAGTACTTC
v_gene: TRBV9; d_gene: TRBD1; j_gene: TRBJ2-1; abundance: -; CDR3aa: CASSERDSLTLNEQFF; CDR3nt: TGTGCCAGCAGCGAGAGGGACAGCCTAACCCTCAATGAGCAGTTCTTC
v_gene: TRBV7-6; d_gene: TRBD1; j_gene: TRBJ2-3; abundance: -; CDR3aa: CASSQGQGADTQYF; CDR3nt: TGTGCCAGCAGCCAAGGACAGGGGGCAGATACGCAGTATTTT
v_gene: TRBV9; d_gene: -; j_gene: TRBJ1-1; abundance: -; CDR3aa: CASSSPGTYTEAFF; CDR3nt: TGTGCCAGCAGCTCTCCGGGTACCTACACTGAAGCTTTCTTT
v_gene: TRBV7-9; d_gene: -; j_gene: TRBJ2-3; abundance: -; CDR3aa: CASSRGGTTDTQYF; CDR3nt: TGTGCCAGCAGCCGCGGAGGGACCACAGATACGCAGTATTTT
v_gene: TRBV29-1; d_gene: -; j_gene: TRBJ1-1; abundance: -; CDR3aa: CSEPGRGIMNTEAFF; CDR3nt: TGCAGCGAGCCGGGGCGGGGGATTATGAACACTGAAGCTTTCTTT
v_gene: TRBV7-9; d_gene: TRBD1; j_gene: TRBJ2-7; abundance: -; CDR3aa: CASSGWTGADEQYF; CDR3nt: TGTGCCAGCAGCGGGTGGACAGGGGCGGACGAGCAGTACTTC
v_gene: TRBV4-1; d_gene: TRBD1; j_gene: TRBJ1-6; abundance: -; CDR3aa: CASSHRDSHNSPLHF; CDR3nt: TGCGCCAGCAGCCATCGGGACAGCCATAATTCACCCCTCCACTTT
v_gene: TRBV18; d_gene: -; j_gene: TRBJ1-6; abundance: few; CDR3aa: CASSLRYASSYNSPLHF; CDR3nt: TGTGCCAGCTCACTGAGGTACGCCAGCTCCTATAATTCACCCCTCCACTTT
v_gene: TRBV6-5; d_gene: TRBD1; j_gene: TRBJ1-2; abundance: few; CDR3aa: CASSLTGNYGYTF; CDR3nt: TGTGCCAGCAGCTTGACAGGGAACTATGGCTACACCTTC
v_gene: TRBV23-1; d_gene: -; j_gene: TRBJ1-5; abundance: -; CDR3aa: CASSQLAVRRQPQHF; CDR3nt: TGCGCCAGCAGTCAATTGGCAGTACGTCGTCAGCCCCAGCATTTT
v_gene: TRBV7-2; d_gene: -; j_gene: TRBJ2-1; abundance: -; CDR3aa: CASSRIINNEQFF; CDR3nt: TGTGCCAGCAGCCGAATAATTAACAATGAGCAGTTCTTC
v_gene: TRBV29-1; d_gene: TRBD1; j_gene: TRBJ2-7; abundance: -; CDR3aa: CSVGTKGGVNEQYF; CDR3nt: TGCAGCGTTGGGACGAAAGGGGGCGTGAACGAGCAGTACTTC
v_gene: TRBV5-6; d_gene: -; j_gene: TRBJ1-1; abundance: few; CDR3aa: CASSLMTGWNTEAFF; CDR3nt: TGTGCCAGCAGCTTAATGACAGGATGGAACACTGAAGCTTTCTTT
v_gene: TRBV30; d_gene: -; j_gene: TRBJ1-1; abundance: -; CDR3aa: CAWSVRTAEAFF; CDR3nt: TGTGCCTGGAGTGTACGTACAGCTGAAGCTTTCTTT
v_gene: TRBV7-6; d_gene: -; j_gene: TRBJ2-1; abundance: -; CDR3aa: CASSRMGGSDEQFF; CDR3nt: TGTGCCAGCAGTAGGATGGGGGGTTCGGATGAGCAGTTCTTC
v_gene: TRBV11-2; d_gene: -; j_gene: TRBJ1-6; abundance: few; CDR3aa: CASLGDGNSPLHF; CDR3nt: TGTGCCAGCTTAGGTGACGGGAATTCACCCCTCCACTTT
v_gene: TRBV9; d_gene: TRBD2; j_gene: TRBJ2-1; abundance: few; CDR3aa: CASSERGDAYNEQFF; CDR3nt: TGTGCCAGCAGCGAGCGGGGGGATGCTTACAATGAGCAGTTCTTC
v_gene: TRBV9; d_gene: -; j_gene: TRBJ2-5; abundance: -; CDR3aa: CASSDRGTQYF; CDR3nt: TGTGCCAGCAGCGATCGGGGGACCCAGTACTTC
v_gene: TRBV9; d_gene: -; j_gene: TRBJ2-7; abundance: -; CDR3aa: CASSGAGVSYEQYF; CDR3nt: TGTGCCAGCAGCGGTGCAGGCGTTTCCTACGAGCAGTACTTC
v_gene: TRBV7-6; d_gene: -; j_gene: TRBJ2-1; abundance: -; CDR3aa: CASSLVWLSSYNEQFF; CDR3nt: TGTGCCAGCAGCTTAGTGTGGCTAAGCTCCTACAATGAGCAGTTCTTC